This T cell receptor beta chain was sequenced during a study of regulatory T cells in long-lasting Graves disease. Points from the study as a whole: For persistent Graves' patients, TCR diversity was lower than for newly diagnosed ones. Accuracy might have suffered from few samples.

About this clonotype: The antigen remains undetermined.

The time point: persistent/refractory GD, antithyroid drugs over 5 years with positive TRAb. RNA from PBMCs was the source of the TCR library. Investigators prepared the TCR beta libraries by applying iRepertoire HTBI primers and Arm-PCR of CDR3 regions. One entry per CDR3 protein, called by TCRdb with MiXCR from the multiplex PCR reads. Of 400,000 to 600,000 distinct CDR3 sequences detected, around a fifth appear once; the ten largest clones hold 7% to 9%. The CDR3 is 13 residues long. Germline V gene data show CDR1 as KGHSH and CDR2 as LQKENI. V gave up 3 bases and J gave up 0 bases, with 2 bases separating them.

The material was peripheral blood mononuclear cells (PBMCs), obtained when the disease was refractory, from a patient treated with antithyroid drugs. This receptor was taken from a female donor with Graves disease. The genes are TRBV18 and TRBJ1-4; D not resolved. CDR3 amino acids: CASSPPTNEKLFF. The CDR3 DNA follows: TGTGCCAGCTCACCCCCAACTAATGAAAAACTGTTTTTT.